Here is one TCR beta chain with its context. The data were obtained in a study of PD-1 blockade in mismatch repair-deficient tumors. TCRdb keeps only in-frame clones here, not all; method: immunoSEQ multiplex PCR. Of about 68,000 clones in the sample, around 80% were seen once. This CDR3 has 14 residues. The V and J ends lost 4 bases and 3 bases respectively, with 13 bases between them. Per the germline V gene, CDR1 is SGHNT and CDR2 is YYREEE (reference sequence). PCR or immunohistochemistry showed mismatch repair deficiency in every enrolled patient. The chain uses TRBV5-4 and TRBJ2-5, with D perhaps matching TRBD2 (5 bases). This sample comprised peripheral blood, obtained 2 weeks after starting pembrolizumab. This receptor was identified in an adult with mismatch repair-deficient cancer. The CDR3: CASSIGLLEETQYF. The CDR3 coding sequence is TGTGCCAGCAGCATAGGACTTTTAGAAGAGACCCAGTACTTC. Full variable domain (rest looked up from reference TRBV5-4 and TRBJ2-5): ETGVTQSPTHLIKTRGQQVTLRCSSQSGHNTVSWYQQALGQGPQFIFQYYREEENGRGNFPPRFSGLQFPNYSSELNVNALELDDSALYLCASSIGLLEETQYFGPGTRLLVL.